The 20 T cell receptor beta chains given below trace back to one sample, sequenced in a study of T-cell reconstitution after alpha-beta-depleted transplantation in children. TCRbeta library preparation incorporated unique molecular identifiers. TCRdb reprocessed the PCR reads via MiXCR and lists one record per CDR3 protein. This sample has roughly 400,000 distinct CDR3 sequences, with roughly 22% found just once. Sequencing used PBMCs from the stem cell graft donor, obtained from the stem cell graft. These receptor sequences come from a human donor who donated a stem cell graft to a child with acute myeloid leukemia.

This clonotype was counted many times. The V gene is TRBV20-1, the J gene TRBJ2-1; 13 positions match TRBD2. V trimming: 0 bases; J trimming: 9 bases; junction bases outside the gene matches: 8. Looked up from germline, CDR1 is DFQATT and CDR2 is SNEGSKA (reference sequence). The length of the CDR3 is 16 residues. CDR3 sequence (DNA): TGCAGTGCTAGAGATAAAAGGACTAGCGGGAGCTCTGAGCAGTTCTTC. Encoded protein: CSARDKRTSGSSEQFF.

This clonotype was seen a handful of times. The chain recombines TRBV20-1 with TRBJ2-1, with 14 bases lining up with TRBD2. This CDR3 has 14 amino acids. Per germline, CDR1 DFQATT and CDR2 SNEGSKA (reference sequence). J lost 8 bases, V lost 8 bases, and 8 bases had no gene match. CDR3 amino acids: CSRSGTSGSDEQFF. CDR3 bases: TGCAGTCGTAGCGGGACTAGCGGGAGCGATGAGCAGTTCTTC.

The rearrangement uses TRBV7-9 and TRBJ2-7, with 10 nucleotides matching TRBD2. V lost 5 bases to trimming and J lost 4 bases; unmatched junction nucleotides: 5. Germline lookup yields CDR1 SEHNR and CDR2 FQNEAQ (reference sequence). The CDR3 contains 14 residues. Written as DNA, the CDR3 is TGTGCCAGCAGCGATACTAGCGGGGCTTACGAGCAGTACTTC. Translation gives CASSDTSGAYEQYF.

This clonotype showed up just a few times. The rearrangement joins TRBV20-1 to TRBJ1-6; TRBD1 agrees at 7 bases. CDR1 and CDR2 from the germline V gene are DFQATT and SNEGSKA (reference sequence). J lost 6 bases, V lost 6 bases, and 5 bases had no gene match. This CDR3 is 13 amino acids long. The CDR3 loop reads CSAPTGSNSPLHF. The DNA for the CDR3 is TGCAGTGCCCCGACAGGGAGTAATTCACCCCTCCACTTT.

The rearrangement uses TRBV6-5 and TRBJ2-7; the D gene is possibly TRBD1 (5 bases). CDR3 length equals 14 residues. V was cut by 3 bases and J by 3 bases, with 12 bases left in between. Germline V CDR1 and CDR2: MNHEY, SVGAGI. The CDR3 spells CASSYGAGFYEQYF. CDR3 sequence (DNA): TGTGCCAGCAGTTATGGGGCAGGATTCTACGAGCAGTACTTC.

This clonotype was counted at least ten times. This sequence joins TRBV7-2 and TRBJ2-1, with a tentative D call TRBD1 (6 bases). Germline values: CDR1 SGHTA, CDR2 FQGNSA. There are 15 residues in the CDR3. Trimming cost V 1 base and J 4 bases, with 11 bases left between them. Written as DNA, the CDR3 is TGTGCCAGCAGCTTAGAACAGGGAACTTACAATGAGCAGTTCTTC. This encodes CASSLEQGTYNEQFF.

This clonotype was observed many times. This chain joins TRBV20-1 and TRBJ2-1; D not resolved. This CDR3 contains 12 residues. Germline-derived CDR1 and CDR2 are DFQATT and SNEGSKA (reference sequence). Between the trimmed V and J ends, which lost 1 base and 9 bases, there was a span of 10 bases. CDR3 in amino acids: CSARVPASEQFF. The CDR3, as DNA: TGCAGTGCTAGAGTACCAGCGAGTGAGCAGTTCTTC.

Of note for this clonotype: This may come from a read error, since a much larger clone is one base off. The chain employs TRBV7-3 and TRBJ2-2; D gene uncertain. CDR1 and CDR2 (germline): SGHTA, FQGTGA. CDR3 length equals 17 residues. CDR3: CASCLTSTAWNTGELFF. The CDR3 nucleotides read TGTGCCAGCTGCTTAACGTCAACAGCCTGGAACACCGGGGAGCTGTTTTTT.

V and J are TRBV15 and TRBJ2-1; a weak D match, TRBD2 (5 bases). Germline CDR1 LNHNV, CDR2 YYDKDF (reference sequence). This CDR3 has 13 residues. The ends were cut back, 2 bases at V and 10 bases at J, with 12 bases in the middle. CDR3 in amino acids: CATSRFPPGEQFF. In DNA form, the CDR3 reads TGTGCCACCAGCAGATTCCCCCCGGGGGAGCAGTTCTTC.

There are a few counts of this clonotype. The chain uses TRBV9 and TRBJ1-4, with a possible D match to TRBD1 (6 bases). The CDR3 runs to 16 residues. CDR1 SGDLS and CDR2 YYNGEE come from the germline V gene. Trimming took off 0 bases at V and 8 bases at J, with 17 bases between the two ends. The CDR3 coding sequence is TGTGCCAGCAGCGTAGGTGTCGAGCAGGGGAGCGAAAAACTGTTTTTT. Residues: CASSVGVEQGSEKLFF.

The rearrangement uses TRBV15 and TRBJ2-4; D may match TRBD1 or TRBD2 (5 bases each). This CDR3 is 13 amino acids long. V gave up 7 bases and J gave up 6 bases, with 13 bases separating them. Germline V lookup: CDR1 LNHNV, CDR2 YYDKDF (reference sequence). CDR3 loop: CATIRAGSNIQYF. The CDR3 DNA reads as TGTGCCACCATCAGGGCGGGCTCAAACATTCAGTACTTC.

This clonotype was counted a few times. The chain employs TRBV4-1 and TRBJ2-7, with D uncertain. With 2 bases removed from V and 8 bases from J, the gap between germline ends came to 10 bases. The CDR3 contains 12 residues. In germline, CDR1 is MGHRA, CDR2 YSYEKL. CDR3 region: CASSQPDSQQYF. The CDR3 DNA is TGCGCCAGCAGCCAACCTGACTCTCAGCAGTACTTC.

In its sample, this clonotype was seen many times. In DNA form, the CDR3 reads TGCAGTGCTAGGGGGGATTCCTACGAGCAGTACTTC. Encoded protein: CSARGDSYEQYF. V usage is TRBV20-1 and J usage is TRBJ2-7, with D possibly being TRBD1 or TRBD2 (5 bases each). V lost 3 bases and J lost 1, with 7 bases in between. The CDR3 is 12 residues long. CDR1 and CDR2 (germline): DFQATT, SNEGSKA (reference sequence).

Here the CDR3 reads CSVLVPLAGINEQFF. The CDR3 region has the DNA TGCAGCGTTCTAGTCCCACTAGCGGGAATCAATGAGCAGTTCTTC. The chain links TRBV29-1 to TRBJ2-1; the match to TRBD2 covers 10 bases. J gave up 6 bases and V 5 bases, and 10 bases lay outside the gene matches. The CDR3 runs to 15 residues. Germline V CDR1 and CDR2: SQVTM, ANQGSEA.

The gene calls are TRBV4-1 and TRBJ2-1; TRBD2 matches at 9 bases. J lost 4 bases, V lost 4 bases, and 11 bases had no gene match. The germline gives CDR1 MGHRA, CDR2 YSYEKL. The CDR3 totals 17 residues. CDR3 protein: CASSPNSLTSGYNEQFF. In DNA, the CDR3 is TGCGCCAGCAGCCCTAATTCTCTGACTAGCGGTTACAATGAGCAGTTCTTC.

This clonotype was picked up many times. The J gene is TRBJ2-7, the V gene TRBV20-1, with TRBD2 matching over 7 bases. Trimming cost V 5 bases and J 7 bases; bases outside gene matches: 11. CDR1 and CDR2 (germline): DFQATT, SNEGSKA (reference sequence). The CDR3 spans 13 residues. The DNA for the CDR3 is TGCAGTGCTGATGGCGGGAGCACGTGGGAGCAGTACTTC. Protein product: CSADGGSTWEQYF.

The V gene is TRBV12-3 or TRBV12-4, the J gene TRBJ2-1; 12 nucleotides match TRBD2. Trimming took 1 base from V and 6 from J; bases not matched to a gene: 10. The CDR3 is 18 residues long. For the CDR3, the DNA is TGTGCCAGCAGTTTAGTTCTCCTAGCGGGAGGGCCGGGCAATGAGCAGTTCTTC. It is translated as CASSLVLLAGGPGNEQFF.

This clonotype was found many times. The chain couples TRBV20-1 to TRBJ1-1; D perhaps matches TRBD1 (5 bases). This CDR3 is 11 amino acids long. In germline, CDR1 is DFQATT, CDR2 SNEGSKA (reference sequence). The CDR3: CTLDSNTEAFF. In DNA form, the CDR3 reads TGCACCCTTGACAGCAACACTGAAGCTTTCTTT.

The sample holds a few counts of this clonotype. This chain joins TRBV7-3 and TRBJ2-2; D is possibly TRBD2 (5 bases). Germline V gives CDR1 SGHTA, CDR2 FQGTGA. With 2 bases removed from V and 4 bases from J, the gap between germline ends came to 11 bases. The CDR3 is made up of 15 amino acids. The CDR3 region is CASSLEGVGTGELFF. The CDR3 DNA reads as TGTGCCAGCAGCTTAGAGGGCGTGGGCACCGGGGAGCTGTTTTTT.

This clonotype was observed many times. The chain is built from TRBV20-1 and TRBJ1-3; tentative D call: TRBD1 (6 bases). Per the germline V gene, CDR1 is DFQATT and CDR2 is SNEGSKA (reference sequence). V was shortened by 6 bases and J by 7 bases, with 10 bases between the two germline ends. The length of the CDR3 is 11 residues. The CDR3 bases are TGCAGTGCCAGGACAGACAACACCATATATTTT. Its translation is CSARTDNTIYF.